These T cell receptor beta chains were read from a single sample in a study of breast tumors, draining lymph nodes, adjacent tissues. TCRdb reprocessed the multiplex PCR reads via MiXCR and lists one record per CDR3 protein. This sample carries 13,000 or so distinct CDR3 sequences, 40% to 55% of them seen once, and the ten largest clones take roughly 40%. Sequencing input: tumor-adjacent breast tissue. The origin of the receptors is a female donor with breast cancer. Some clones in this sample may be carry-over from other donors' samples. Each CDR3 is given with its conserved first and last residue. D genes are given only for firm matches. For some rows the clone size is stated as once, few or many, or as a class when expanded; others skip it.

j_call: TRBJ2-3
v_call: TRBV15
cdr3_length: 14
clone_size: many
d_call: NA
cdr3_aa: CATSRDRTTDTQYF
cdr3_nt: TGTGCCACCAGCAGAGATCGTACCACAGATACGCAGTATTTT

j_call: TRBJ2-7
v_call: TRBV6-6
cdr3_length: 15
clone_size: NA
d_call: TRBD2
cdr3_aa: CASSPTSGRTNEQYF
cdr3_nt: TGTGCCAGCAGTCCGACTAGCGGGAGGACCAACGAGCAGTACTTC

j_call: TRBJ2-7
v_call: TRBV2
cdr3_length: 13
clone_size: NA
d_call: TRBD1
cdr3_aa: CASRRDRVYEQYF
cdr3_nt: TGTGCCAGCAGGCGGGACAGGGTTTACGAGCAGTACTTC

j_call: TRBJ2-1
v_call: TRBV9
cdr3_length: 24
clone_size: NA
d_call: NA
cdr3_aa: CASSFYICSAVGTSSKISYNEQFF
cdr3_nt: NA

j_call: TRBJ2-5
v_call: TRBV19
cdr3_length: 14
clone_size: many
d_call: NA
cdr3_aa: CARLGPPGQETQYF
cdr3_nt: TGTGCCAGACTGGGGCCGCCGGGTCAAGAGACCCAGTACTTC

j_call: TRBJ2-3
v_call: TRBV13
cdr3_length: 16
clone_size: medium-sized
d_call: TRBD2
cdr3_aa: CASTHRRGWNTDTQYF
cdr3_nt: TGTGCCAGTACCCATCGGCGGGGGTGGAACACAGATACGCAGTATTTT

j_call: TRBJ2-3
v_call: TRBV7-3
cdr3_length: 16
clone_size: NA
d_call: TRBD2
cdr3_aa: CASSLIGGGRSDTQYF
cdr3_nt: TGTGCCAGCAGCCTAATCGGGGGGGGAAGATCAGATACGCAGTATTTT

j_call: TRBJ2-5
v_call: TRBV29-1
cdr3_length: 15
clone_size: many
d_call: NA
cdr3_aa: CSVGQATIGKETQYF
cdr3_nt: TGCAGCGTTGGACAGGCCACCATCGGAAAAGAGACCCAGTACTTC

j_call: TRBJ2-2
v_call: TRBV9
cdr3_length: 16
clone_size: medium-sized
d_call: TRBD2
cdr3_aa: CASSVGGSPNTGELFF
cdr3_nt: TGTGCCAGCAGCGTAGGCGGGAGCCCTAACACCGGGGAGCTGTTTTTT

j_call: TRBJ2-3
v_call: TRBV6-1
cdr3_length: 16
clone_size: NA
d_call: TRBD2
cdr3_aa: CASSEPSGYSTDTQYF
cdr3_nt: TGTGCCAGCAGTGAACCTAGCGGGTATAGCACAGATACGCAGTATTTT

j_call: TRBJ2-3
v_call: TRBV9
cdr3_length: 18
clone_size: NA
d_call: NA
cdr3_aa: CASTPVGGADTRSDTQYF
cdr3_nt: TGTGCCAGCACCCCCGTTGGTGGGGCAGATACGCGGTCAGATACGCAGTATTTT

j_call: TRBJ1-3
v_call: TRBV11-2
cdr3_length: 15
clone_size: many
d_call: NA
cdr3_aa: CASTQTGSSGNTIYF
cdr3_nt: TGTGCCAGCACCCAAACAGGGTCCTCTGGAAACACCATATATTTT

j_call: TRBJ2-1
v_call: TRBV12-3/TRBV12-4
cdr3_length: 19
clone_size: once
d_call: TRBD2
cdr3_aa: CASSPKTSGVISSYNEQFF
cdr3_nt: TGTGCCAGCAGTCCCAAGACTAGCGGGGTAATCAGCTCCTACAATGAGCAGTTCTTC

j_call: TRBJ2-1
v_call: TRBV12-3/TRBV12-4
cdr3_length: 14
clone_size: many
d_call: TRBD1
cdr3_aa: CASSPRTGLNEQFF
cdr3_nt: TGTGCCAGCAGTCCGCGGACAGGGCTCAATGAGCAGTTCTTC

j_call: TRBJ2-1
v_call: TRBV18
cdr3_length: 15
clone_size: medium-sized
d_call: NA
cdr3_aa: CASSPGGRGPNEQFF
cdr3_nt: TGTGCCAGCTCACCGGGGGGACGGGGCCCCAATGAGCAGTTCTTC

j_call: TRBJ2-3
v_call: TRBV7-9
cdr3_length: 20
clone_size: NA
d_call: TRBD2
cdr3_aa: CASSPQGRGTSGRPADTQYF
cdr3_nt: TGTGCCAGCAGCCCTCAAGGTCGGGGGACTAGCGGGAGGCCGGCAGATACGCAGTATTTT

j_call: TRBJ2-3
v_call: TRBV9
cdr3_length: 14
clone_size: few
d_call: NA
cdr3_aa: CASTPVGGARTQYF
cdr3_nt: TGTGCCAGCACCCCCGTTGGGGGGGCAAGAACGCAGTATTTT

j_call: TRBJ2-7
v_call: TRBV4-1
cdr3_length: 15
clone_size: NA
d_call: NA
cdr3_aa: CASSQGAGSSYEQYF
cdr3_nt: TGCGCCAGCAGCCAAGGGGCGGGTAGCTCCTACGAGCAGTACTTC

j_call: TRBJ2-1
v_call: TRBV7-9
cdr3_length: 19
clone_size: NA
d_call: TRBD2
cdr3_aa: CASSVVFSSRTSGYNEQFF
cdr3_nt: TGTGCCAGCAGCGTAGTCTTCTCTTCAAGGACTAGCGGCTACAATGAGCAGTTCTTC

j_call: TRBJ1-5
v_call: TRBV20-1
cdr3_length: 14
clone_size: few
d_call: NA
cdr3_aa: CSARDPTVNQPQHF
cdr3_nt: TGCAGTGCTAGAGACCCGACAGTTAATCAGCCCCAGCATTTT

j_call: TRBJ2-1
v_call: TRBV29-1
cdr3_length: 10
clone_size: once
d_call: NA
cdr3_aa: CSVLGRQQFF
cdr3_nt: TGCAGCGTTTTGGGGAGGCAGCAGTTCTTC

j_call: TRBJ2-2
v_call: TRBV10-2
cdr3_length: 15
clone_size: many
d_call: TRBD2
cdr3_aa: CASSGTSGRAGELFF
cdr3_nt: TGCGCCAGCAGTGGGACTAGCGGGAGGGCCGGGGAGCTGTTTTTT

j_call: TRBJ2-1
v_call: TRBV9
cdr3_length: 20
clone_size: many
d_call: TRBD2
cdr3_aa: CASSVAGTSGSRSTYNEQFF
cdr3_nt: TGTGCCAGCAGCGTAGCAGGGACTAGCGGGAGCCGGTCAACCTACAATGAGCAGTTCTTC

j_call: TRBJ1-2
v_call: TRBV6-1
cdr3_length: 18
clone_size: many
d_call: NA
cdr3_aa: CASSERFSRTKISYGYTF
cdr3_nt: TGTGCCAGCAGTGAAAGGTTTTCGAGGACTAAAATCTCCTATGGCTACACCTTC

j_call: TRBJ2-7
v_call: TRBV5-1
cdr3_length: 15
clone_size: NA
d_call: TRBD2
cdr3_aa: CASSLVASGRIEQYF
cdr3_nt: TGCGCCAGCAGCTTGGTGGCTAGCGGGAGAATCGAGCAGTACTTC

j_call: TRBJ2-1
v_call: TRBV20-1
cdr3_length: 15
clone_size: many
d_call: NA
cdr3_aa: CSAPLSDYSYNEQFF
cdr3_nt: TGCAGTGCCCCCTTAAGCGACTACTCCTACAATGAGCAGTTCTTC

j_call: TRBJ1-5
v_call: TRBV5-1
cdr3_length: 14
clone_size: many
d_call: NA
cdr3_aa: CASSPRGGGQPQHF
cdr3_nt: TGCGCCAGCAGCCCGCGGGGGGGAGGGCAGCCCCAGCATTTT

j_call: TRBJ2-5
v_call: TRBV9
cdr3_length: 15
clone_size: NA
d_call: TRBD1
cdr3_aa: CASSEGTGAQETPYF
cdr3_nt: TGTGCCAGCAGCGAAGGGACAGGGGCTCAAGAGACCCCGTACTTC

j_call: TRBJ1-6
v_call: TRBV4-2
cdr3_length: 16
clone_size: NA
d_call: NA
cdr3_aa: CASSQDRGSYNSPLHF
cdr3_nt: TGTGCCAGCAGCCAAGACAGGGGCTCCTATAATTCACCCCTCCACTTT

j_call: TRBJ2-1
v_call: TRBV19
cdr3_length: 15
clone_size: many
d_call: TRBD1
cdr3_aa: CASNSEGQSYNEQFF
cdr3_nt: TGTGCCAGTAATTCAGAGGGACAGAGCTACAATGAGCAGTTCTTC

j_call: TRBJ2-7
v_call: TRBV4-3
cdr3_length: 14
clone_size: NA
d_call: NA
cdr3_aa: CASSQDLGTYEQYF
cdr3_nt: TGCGCCAGCAGCCAAGACTTAGGTACCTACGAGCAGTACTTC

j_call: TRBJ1-4
v_call: TRBV12-3/TRBV12-4
cdr3_length: 14
clone_size: medium-sized
d_call: TRBD1
cdr3_aa: CASRLQGGNEKLFF
cdr3_nt: TGTGCCAGCAGACTTCAGGGGGGAAATGAAAAACTGTTTTTT

j_call: TRBJ2-1
v_call: TRBV7-9
cdr3_length: 17
clone_size: NA
d_call: TRBD2
cdr3_aa: CASSLKGGTSGGNEQFF
cdr3_nt: TGTGCCAGCAGCTTAAAAGGGGGGACTAGCGGGGGGAATGAGCAGTTCTTC

j_call: TRBJ2-3
v_call: TRBV5-1
cdr3_length: 14
clone_size: NA
d_call: TRBD1
cdr3_aa: CASSAGTGDDTQYF
cdr3_nt: TGTGCCAGCAGCGCCGGGACAGGGGATGATACGCAGTATTTT

j_call: TRBJ2-2
v_call: TRBV12-3/TRBV12-4
cdr3_length: 15
clone_size: NA
d_call: TRBD2
cdr3_aa: CASVFTSGNTGELFF
cdr3_nt: TGTGCCAGCGTTTTTACTAGCGGGAACACCGGGGAGCTGTTTTTT

j_call: TRBJ2-7
v_call: TRBV6-4
cdr3_length: 15
clone_size: NA
d_call: NA
cdr3_aa: CASSDSGGWSYEQYF
cdr3_nt: TGTGCCAGCAGTGACTCGGGGGGCTGGAGCTACGAGCAGTACTTC

j_call: TRBJ1-6
v_call: TRBV29-1
cdr3_length: 13
clone_size: many
d_call: NA
cdr3_aa: CSVAQGINSPLHF
cdr3_nt: TGCAGCGTTGCTCAGGGGATTAATTCACCCCTCCACTTT

j_call: TRBJ2-1
v_call: TRBV29-1
cdr3_length: 11
clone_size: NA
d_call: NA
cdr3_aa: CSALRDNEQFF
cdr3_nt: TGCAGCGCCCTCCGGGACAATGAGCAGTTCTTC

j_call: TRBJ1-2
v_call: TRBV5-1
cdr3_length: 12
clone_size: NA
d_call: NA
cdr3_aa: CASSLAGYGYTF
cdr3_nt: TGCGCCAGCAGCTTGGCCGGTTATGGCTACACCTTC

j_call: TRBJ2-7
v_call: TRBV20-1
cdr3_length: 13
clone_size: NA
d_call: NA
cdr3_aa: CSAYNGISYEQYF
cdr3_nt: TGCAGTGCTTATAACGGAATCTCCTACGAGCAGTACTTC

j_call: TRBJ1-1
v_call: TRBV6-5
cdr3_length: 13
clone_size: NA
d_call: TRBD1
cdr3_aa: CASSRQGTTEAFF
cdr3_nt: TGTGCCAGCAGCAGACAGGGGACAACTGAAGCTTTCTTT

j_call: TRBJ2-1
v_call: TRBV10-2
cdr3_length: 13
clone_size: NA
d_call: TRBD2
cdr3_aa: CAMTSGSGDEQFF
cdr3_nt: TGCGCCATGACTAGCGGGAGCGGGGATGAGCAGTTCTTC

j_call: TRBJ2-5
v_call: TRBV20-1
cdr3_length: 15
clone_size: medium-sized
d_call: NA
cdr3_aa: CSARTGEGGQETQYF
cdr3_nt: TGCAGTGCTAGGACAGGCGAAGGGGGCCAAGAGACCCAGTACTTC

j_call: TRBJ2-7
v_call: TRBV7-3
cdr3_length: 22
clone_size: NA
d_call: NA
cdr3_aa: CASSFYICSATARALGPYEQYF
cdr3_nt: NA

j_call: TRBJ2-3
v_call: TRBV29-1
cdr3_length: 15
clone_size: NA
d_call: NA
cdr3_aa: CSVEDVQSNTDTQYF
cdr3_nt: TGCAGCGTTGAAGATGTTCAGTCAAACACAGATACGCAGTATTTT

j_call: TRBJ2-3
v_call: TRBV5-1
cdr3_length: 15
clone_size: many
d_call: TRBD1
cdr3_aa: CASSSTGELSDTQYF
cdr3_nt: TGCGCCAGCAGCTCGACAGGGGAATTGTCAGATACGCAGTATTTT

j_call: TRBJ2-2
v_call: TRBV9
cdr3_length: 12
clone_size: NA
d_call: NA
cdr3_aa: CASSPWTGELFF
cdr3_nt: TGTGCCAGCAGCCCATGGACCGGGGAGCTGTTTTTT

j_call: TRBJ1-2
v_call: TRBV4-3
cdr3_length: 15
clone_size: NA
d_call: TRBD1
cdr3_aa: CASSQEGTGGYGYTF
cdr3_nt: TGCGCCAGCAGCCAAGAAGGGACAGGGGGCTATGGCTACACCTTC

j_call: TRBJ2-7
v_call: TRBV11-2
cdr3_length: 13
clone_size: NA
d_call: NA
cdr3_aa: CASSLDSGYEQYF
cdr3_nt: TGTGCCAGCAGCTTAGATAGTGGCTACGAGCAGTACTTC

j_call: TRBJ2-1
v_call: TRBV7-3
cdr3_length: 13
clone_size: NA
d_call: NA
cdr3_aa: CASSFGLGGEQFF
cdr3_nt: TGTGCCAGCAGCTTCGGCCTAGGCGGTGAGCAGTTCTTC

j_call: TRBJ2-1
v_call: TRBV7-3
cdr3_length: 14
clone_size: many
d_call: NA
cdr3_aa: CASSLTSRVNEQFF
cdr3_nt: TGTGCCAGCAGCTTAACGTCCAGGGTCAATGAGCAGTTCTTC

j_call: TRBJ2-2
v_call: TRBV7-2
cdr3_length: 17
clone_size: NA
d_call: NA
cdr3_aa: CASSITDGGSDTGELFF
cdr3_nt: TGTGCCAGCAGCATAACGGACGGGGGCTCGGACACCGGGGAGCTGTTTTTT

j_call: TRBJ1-6
v_call: TRBV20-1
cdr3_length: 14
clone_size: few
d_call: NA
cdr3_aa: CSANSGQINSPLHF
cdr3_nt: TGCAGTGCTAATTCAGGGCAAATTAATTCACCCCTCCACTTT